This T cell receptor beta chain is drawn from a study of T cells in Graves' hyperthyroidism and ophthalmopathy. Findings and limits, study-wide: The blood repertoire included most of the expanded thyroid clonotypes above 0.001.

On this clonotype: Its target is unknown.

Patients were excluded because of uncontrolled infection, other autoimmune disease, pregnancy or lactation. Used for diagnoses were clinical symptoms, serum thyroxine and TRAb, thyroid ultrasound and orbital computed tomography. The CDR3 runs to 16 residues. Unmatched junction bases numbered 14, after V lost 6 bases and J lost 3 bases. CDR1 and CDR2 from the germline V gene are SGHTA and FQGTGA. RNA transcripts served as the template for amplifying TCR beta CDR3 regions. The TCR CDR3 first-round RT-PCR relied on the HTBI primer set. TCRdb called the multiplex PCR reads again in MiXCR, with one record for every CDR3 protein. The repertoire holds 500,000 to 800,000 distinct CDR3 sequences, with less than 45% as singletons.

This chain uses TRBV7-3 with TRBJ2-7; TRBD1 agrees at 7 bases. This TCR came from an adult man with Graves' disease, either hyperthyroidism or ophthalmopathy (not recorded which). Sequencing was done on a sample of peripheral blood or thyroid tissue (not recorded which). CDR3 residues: CASSDPRDSLFYEQYF. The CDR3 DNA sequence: TGTGCCAGCAGTGACCCCCGGGACAGCCTTTTCTACGAGCAGTACTTC.